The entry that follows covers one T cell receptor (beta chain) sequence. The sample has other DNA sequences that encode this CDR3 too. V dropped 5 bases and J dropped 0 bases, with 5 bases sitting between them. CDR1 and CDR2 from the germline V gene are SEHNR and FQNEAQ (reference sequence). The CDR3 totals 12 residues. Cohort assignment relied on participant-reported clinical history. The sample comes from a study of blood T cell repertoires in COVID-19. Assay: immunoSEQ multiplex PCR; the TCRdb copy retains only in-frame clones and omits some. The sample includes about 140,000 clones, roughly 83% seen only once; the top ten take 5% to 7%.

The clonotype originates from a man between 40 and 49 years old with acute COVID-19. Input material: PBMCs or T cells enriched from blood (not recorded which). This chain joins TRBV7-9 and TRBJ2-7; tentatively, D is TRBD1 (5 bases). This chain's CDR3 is CASSDSSYEQYF. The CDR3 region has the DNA TGTGCCAGCAGCGACAGCTCCTACGAGCAGTACTTC.